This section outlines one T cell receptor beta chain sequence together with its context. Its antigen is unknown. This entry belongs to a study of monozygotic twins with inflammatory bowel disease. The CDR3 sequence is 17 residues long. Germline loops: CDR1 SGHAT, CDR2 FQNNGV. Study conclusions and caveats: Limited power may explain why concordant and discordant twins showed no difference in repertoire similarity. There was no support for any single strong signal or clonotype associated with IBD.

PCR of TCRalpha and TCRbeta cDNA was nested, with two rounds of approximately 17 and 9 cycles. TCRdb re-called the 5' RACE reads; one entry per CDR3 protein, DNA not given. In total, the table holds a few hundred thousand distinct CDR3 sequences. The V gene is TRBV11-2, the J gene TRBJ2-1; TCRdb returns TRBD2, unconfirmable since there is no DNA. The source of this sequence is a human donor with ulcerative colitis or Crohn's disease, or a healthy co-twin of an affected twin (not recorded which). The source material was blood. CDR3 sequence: CASSKSTTSGLYNEQFF.